One sample yielded the 9 T cell receptor beta chains listed below, sequenced in a study of T cells expressing NK-cell markers. TCRdb reprocessed the 5' RACE reads; each CDR3 protein has one entry and no DNA is given. The sample's table shows 250,000 to 300,000 distinct CDR3 sequences. Sequencing was performed on blood T cells: a sorted CD56 or NKG2C T cell subset, CD4+ or CD8+ T cells, or bulk PBMC T cells (not recorded which). The receptors originated from a man aged 18 to 30 in good health.

The chain combines TRBV7-8 with TRBJ2-7; the D call of TRBD1 rests on TCRdb alone, since no DNA is present to check it. The germline gives CDR1 SGHVS, CDR2 FQNEAQ. This CDR3 is 16 amino acids long. The CDR3: CASSLEQGASSYEQYF.

The V call is TRBV4-1, the J call TRBJ1-2. The CDR3 loop spans 15 amino acids. Germline V gene sequence: CDR1 MGHRA, CDR2 YSYEKL. The CDR3 loop reads CASSQGEGHDYGYTF.

The chain joins TRBV12-3 or TRBV12-4 to TRBJ2-5; as DNA is missing, the TRBD2 call by TCRdb cannot be tested. The CDR3 extends over 17 amino acids. The CDR3 here is CASSSLRGTLSQETQYF.

The CDR3 reads CASSPYIGRAQNEQFF. The gene calls are TRBV5-1 and TRBJ2-1; the D call from TCRdb, TRBD2, cannot be confirmed without DNA. This CDR3 has 16 amino acids. Germline V gives CDR1 SGHRS, CDR2 YFSETQ.

The chain combines TRBV4-3 with TRBJ2-1; there is no DNA to check the TCRdb D call of TRBD2. This CDR3 has 16 amino acids. Germline lookup yields CDR1 LGHNA and CDR2 YSLEER. CDR3 amino acids: CASSQDSLAGPNEQFF.

This chain connects TRBV12-3 or TRBV12-4 to TRBJ2-4; TCRdb names TRBD2, which stays unverified in the absence of DNA. This CDR3 region has 14 residues. CDR3: CACRGERPKNIQYF.

The chain uses TRBV18 and TRBJ2-5. The CDR3 is made up of 15 amino acids. Germline CDR1 KGHSH, CDR2 LQKENI. CDR3 loop: CASSPLGRLGETQYF.

J is TRBJ2-3 and V is TRBV19; TCRdb gives TRBD2 as the D gene, but with no DNA this cannot be confirmed. The CDR3 runs 16 residues. Germline CDR1 is LNHDA and CDR2 is SQIVND (reference sequence). The CDR3 sequence is CASSRLAGSRVDTQYF.

The genes are TRBV10-3 and TRBJ2-1; TCRdb lists TRBD1, though no DNA is available to test this call. The V gene's germline CDR1 is ENHRY and CDR2 SYGVKD. The CDR3 sequence is 15 residues long. The CDR3 here is CAISGNGRQDNEQFF.